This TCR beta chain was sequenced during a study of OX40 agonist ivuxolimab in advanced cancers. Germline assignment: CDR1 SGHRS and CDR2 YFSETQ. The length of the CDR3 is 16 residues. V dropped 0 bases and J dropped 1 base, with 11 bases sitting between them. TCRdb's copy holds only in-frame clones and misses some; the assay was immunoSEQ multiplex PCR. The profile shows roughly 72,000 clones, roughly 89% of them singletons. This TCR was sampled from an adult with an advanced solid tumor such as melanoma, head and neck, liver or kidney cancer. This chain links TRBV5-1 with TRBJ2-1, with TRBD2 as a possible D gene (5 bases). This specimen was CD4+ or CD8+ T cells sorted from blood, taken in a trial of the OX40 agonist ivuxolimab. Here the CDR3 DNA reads TGCGCCAGCAGCTTGGCCTTATTAGCGTCCTACAATGAGCAGTTCTTC. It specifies CASSLALLASYNEQFF.